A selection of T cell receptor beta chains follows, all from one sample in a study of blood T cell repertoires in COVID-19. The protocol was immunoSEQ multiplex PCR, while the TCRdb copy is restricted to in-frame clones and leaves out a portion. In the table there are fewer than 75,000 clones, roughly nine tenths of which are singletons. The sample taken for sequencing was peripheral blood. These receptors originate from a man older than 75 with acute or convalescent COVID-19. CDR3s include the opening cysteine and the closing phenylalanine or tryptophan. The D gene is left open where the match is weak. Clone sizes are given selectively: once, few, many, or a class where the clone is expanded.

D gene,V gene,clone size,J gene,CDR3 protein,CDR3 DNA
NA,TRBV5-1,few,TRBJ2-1,CASSPQAGTYNEQFF,TGCGCCAGCAGCCCCCAAGCGGGCACCTACAATGAGCAGTTCTTC
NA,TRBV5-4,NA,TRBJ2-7,CASSPDTGSNEQYF,TGTGCCAGCAGCCCGGATACAGGGTCAAACGAGCAGTACTTC
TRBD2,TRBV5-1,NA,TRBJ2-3,CASSLTLAGSTDTQYF,TGCGCCAGCAGCTTGACCCTAGCGGGAAGCACAGATACGCAGTATTTT
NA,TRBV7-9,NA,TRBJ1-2,CASAPRGIDGYTF,TGTGCCAGCGCTCCAAGGGGGATCGATGGCTACACCTTC
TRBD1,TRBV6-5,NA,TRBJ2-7,CATLRTGNEQYF,TGTGCCACCTTACGGACAGGGAACGAGCAGTACTTC
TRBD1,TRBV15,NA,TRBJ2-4,CATSGGTGGFFSKNIQYF,TGTGCCACCAGCGGCGGGACAGGGGGATTCTTTTCCAAAAACATTCAGTACTTC
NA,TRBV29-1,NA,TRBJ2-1,CSVAGNRGSYNEQFF,TGCAGCGTTGCTGGGAACCGGGGCTCCTACAATGAGCAGTTCTTC
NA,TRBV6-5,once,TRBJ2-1,CASSLDTYNEQFF,TGTGCCAGCAGTTTAGACACCTACAATGAGCAGTTCTTC
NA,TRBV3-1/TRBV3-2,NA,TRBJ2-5,CASSPTGQETQYF,TGTGCCAGCAGCCCGACAGGTCAAGAGACCCAGTACTTC
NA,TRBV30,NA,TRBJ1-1,CAWNGHRNTEAFF,TGTGCCTGGAATGGACACCGCAACACTGAAGCTTTCTTT
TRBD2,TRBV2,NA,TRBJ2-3,CASSALGGDTDTQYF,TGTGCCAGCAGTGCTTTGGGGGGGGACACAGATACGCAGTATTTT
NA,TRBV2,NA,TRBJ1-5,CASSLLGGGNQPQHF,TGTGCCAGCAGTCTCCTGGGGGGAGGCAATCAGCCCCAGCATTTT
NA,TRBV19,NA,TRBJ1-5,CASSSLGGGNQPQHF,TGTGCCAGTAGTAGCCTCGGGGGGGGGAATCAGCCCCAGCATTTT
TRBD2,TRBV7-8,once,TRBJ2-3,CASSRVTSSSDTQYF,TGTGCCAGCAGCCGTGTGACTAGCTCCTCAGATACGCAGTATTTT
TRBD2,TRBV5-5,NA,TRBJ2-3,CASSLSGRGGTDTQYF,TGTGCCAGCAGCCTCAGCGGGAGAGGGGGGACAGATACGCAGTATTTT
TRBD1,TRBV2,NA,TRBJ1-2,CASSKGTGVGYGYTF,TGTGCCAGCAGTAAAGGGACAGGGGTGGGTTATGGCTACACCTTC
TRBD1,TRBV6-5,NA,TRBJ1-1,CASSQITGETEAFF,TGTGCCAGCAGTCAAATTACAGGGGAAACTGAAGCTTTCTTT
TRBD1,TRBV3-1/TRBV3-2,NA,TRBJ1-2,CASSSGQEVGYTF,TGTGCCAGCAGTTCGGGACAGGAGGTCGGCTACACCTTC
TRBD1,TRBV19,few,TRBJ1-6,CASSIDRDDNSPLHF,TGTGCCAGTAGTATTGACAGGGATGATAATTCACCCCTCCACTTT
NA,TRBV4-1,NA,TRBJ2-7,CASSPRQGGYEQYF,TGCGCCAGCAGCCCCCGGCAGGGGGGCTACGAGCAGTACTTC
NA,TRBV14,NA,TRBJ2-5,CASSQGGGAVETQYF,TGTGCCAGCAGCCAAGGTGGAGGGGCGGTGGAGACCCAGTACTTC
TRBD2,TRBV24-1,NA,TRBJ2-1,CATSDFNGGRALNEQFF,TGTGCCACCAGTGATTTCAATGGCGGGAGGGCCCTGAATGAGCAGTTCTTC
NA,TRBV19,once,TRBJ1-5,CASSRLRDSNQPQHF,TGTGCCAGTAGTCGCCTGAGAGATAGCAATCAGCCCCAGCATTTT
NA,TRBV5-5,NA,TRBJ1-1,CASSLLQATNTEAFF,TGTGCCAGCAGCTTGTTACAGGCCACGAACACTGAAGCTTTCTTT
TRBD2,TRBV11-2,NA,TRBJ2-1,CASSKGLAGIDEQFF,TGTGCCAGCAGCAAGGGACTAGCGGGAATCGATGAGCAGTTCTTC
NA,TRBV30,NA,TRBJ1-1,CAWRTGNTEAFF,TGTGCCTGGAGGACAGGGAACACTGAAGCTTTCTTT